The T cell receptor (beta chain) described here comes from a study of shared clonotypes between healthy human individuals (dated by TCRdb to 2020 to 2022). With regard to the full study: A few men and two women, aged 18 to 49 years, made up the cohort. Each donor's leukapheresis produced roughly between roughly 0.94 and 9.5 billion PBMCs. Blood TCR repertoires of five healthy adults were deeply sequenced to estimate repertoire size and the extent of clonotype sharing between individuals. To increase sequencing depth and limit assay-specific biases, different laboratories used diverse techniques to prepare libraries and sequence TCR repertoires. For each donor, CD4 naive and CD4 memory were each run on three plates, CD8 naive on two plates, and CD8 memory on one plate. The study at large found these results: Incomplete sequencing was indicated by rarefaction of sorted-subset datasets, despite the large sequencing depth. Across four donors, about 5.2% of naive CD4, roughly 3.8% of naive CD8, about 2.3% of memory CD4, and 0.4% of memory CD8 clonotypes were shared. Higher generation probabilities were observed for clonotypes shared by all four sorted-subset donors than for non-shared clonotypes. Pairwise subsampling led to the expectation that sequencing depth would affect the degree of clonotype sharing among donors. Sampling was restricted to blood, and TCR repertoires in tissues likely differ from the TCR repertoires found in blood. The genetic and exposure-history diversity represented was limited by the small number of donors. Estimated clonotype richness was generally larger for naive than for memory subsets.

TCR CDR3 regions were amplified from genomic DNA by multiplex PCR using the deep immunoSEQ assay. Genomic DNA extracted from each cell subset was distributed evenly over all wells of several immunoSEQ 96-well plates, and each plate served as one replicate. For sorted subsets, 200 ng of genomic DNA, equivalent to roughly 30,000 T cell genomes, went into each replicate PCR. The purified libraries were quantified using a Qubit 3.0 fluorometer, sized with a Bioanalyzer 2100, and then quantified again using the KAPA Library Quantification kit. Every immunoSEQ 96-well plate was sequenced on a dedicated single-read 150-cycle Illumina NextSeq 550 flow cell. As for the authors' bioinformatics: The immunoSEQ output contained only junctional sequences without quality scores, so filtering could not match that applied to full-length reads. Sequences were annotated with PyIR, a Python wrapper for IgBLAST v1.9, using IMGT germline references to assign V/J genes and CDR3. Reads were filtered out if the reads had weak V/J assignments (E-value above 1e-6), no CDR3, stop codons, out-of-frame junctions, or ambiguous translated residues. A V3J clonotype was defined by an identical inferred V gene, J gene, and CDR3 amino acid sequence. Percentage overlap between repertoires was computed as shared unique clonotypes divided by the size of the smaller repertoire. Richness of each repertoire was evaluated using RTK rarefaction, the Chao1 estimator, and Recon v2.1 estimates of unobserved clonotypes. Generation probabilities for all TCRbeta clonotypes obtained by the gDNA method from a few donors were computed using OLGA. TCRdb's version of the immuneACCESS table is confined to in-frame rearrangements and falls short of the full clone set. An unresolved V gene accounts for under half of the shortfall where checked; the remainder is of unknown origin. D and trimming come from the DNA, and the V and J calls and clone size come from that table. Recorded for this sample are around 550,000 clones; 85% to 95% of them occurred a single time. In total, the top ten clones hold approximately 0.11% of the sample.

About this clone itself: It lacks a known antigen. The sample holds no much larger clone one base away, and base qualities are not on file.

CD8 naive samples were obtained by positive selection for CCR7 among CD45RO-negative cells, yielding a CD45RA+CCR7+ population from which TemRA cells were excluded. The donors were healthy, HIV-negative adults with no recently reported acute infections or vaccinations. All donors were Caucasian adults living in Nashville, Tennessee, USA. Blood was obtained by leukapheresis, after which PBMCs were separated by Ficoll-Histopaque density gradient centrifugation and cryopreserved in liquid nitrogen vapor phase. Analytical flow cytometry was used to check the purity and quantity of each magnetically sorted T cell population. Each sorted fraction had its genomic DNA isolated and then quantified by UV absorbance on a Nanodrop 2000c. The CDR3 runs 16 residues from the cysteine to the phenylalanine. Just the 48-base CDR3 DNA is kept, in frame starting at base 1. The junction carries 16 bases between V and J, which are trimmed by 2 bases and 3 bases respectively. Reading the germline V gene gives CDR1 MNHNS and CDR2 SASEGT.

The sequence was collected from a woman aged 25 to 39 in good health. The sequence is built from TRBV6-1 and TRBJ1-2; the D gene identity is not certain. The sample comprised naive CD8+ T cells sorted from blood. The cell subset or site label corresponds to: CD45RA+CCR7+. Here is the DNA: TGTGCCAGCAGTGAATCGCCAGGAGGTTCGGACTATGGCTACACCTTC. Translated, it gives CASSESPGGSDYGYTF.